Listed below are T cell receptor beta chains from one sample, sequenced in a study of blood T cells in healthy people across ages. TCRdb ran MiXCR on the 5' RACE reads and lists one entry per CDR3 protein. The table has 800,000 to 950,000 distinct CDR3 sequences, about 28% seen once. The same sample was also used in a study of T cells of mothers and their children.

Sequencing was done on a sample of blood. These receptors were taken from a woman aged 40 to 50 in good health. The CDR3 runs from the conserved cysteine through the conserved F or W. Fields, in order: J gene, D gene, V gene, clone size, CDR3 protein, CDR3 DNA. D genes are given only for firm matches. Part of the rows lack a size; the others show once, few, many or a class for expanded clones.

>TRBJ2-7|TRBD1|TRBV29-1|few
CSVEGGGQGYEQYF
TGCAGCGTTGAAGGGGGGGGACAGGGCTACGAGCAGTACTTC
>TRBJ1-5|TRBD1|TRBV10-3|once
CAIRGTGSNQPQHF
TGTGCCATCAGGGGGACAGGGAGCAATCAGCCCCAGCATTTT
>TRBJ1-5|NA|TRBV12-3/TRBV12-4|NA
CASSSSPQPQHF
TGTGCCAGCAGTTCCTCACCTCAGCCCCAGCATTTT
>TRBJ1-5|NA|TRBV20-1|NA
CSARGRAGHQPQHF
TGCAGTGCTAGAGGTAGGGCAGGCCATCAGCCCCAGCATTTT
>TRBJ2-1|NA|TRBV7-2|many
CASSRDKYNEQFF
TGTGCCAGCAGTCGGGACAAGTACAATGAGCAGTTCTTC
>TRBJ2-3|NA|TRBV20-1|few
CSTRAFGDTQYF
TGCAGTACTAGAGCTTTTGGGGATACGCAGTATTTT
>TRBJ1-2|NA|TRBV6-2/TRBV6-3|NA
CASSPGTRGFYGYTF
TGTGCCAGCAGTCCCGGGACTAGGGGGTTTTATGGCTACACCTTC
>TRBJ1-1|NA|TRBV28|few
CASSLGGGFRAFF
TGTGCCAGCAGTTTGGGGGGAGGTTTTCGCGCTTTCTTT
>TRBJ1-2|NA|TRBV12-3/TRBV12-4|many
CASSLTEYYGYTF
TGTGCCAGCAGCCTGACAGAGTACTATGGCTACACCTTC
>TRBJ1-3|NA|TRBV7-9|few
CASSAPGTSGNTIYF
TGTGCCAGCAGCGCTCCGGGTACCTCTGGAAACACCATATATTTT
>TRBJ1-2|NA|TRBV7-2|NA
CASSLAEAYGYTF
TGTGCCAGCAGCTTGGCGGAGGCCTATGGCTACACCTTC
>TRBJ2-7|NA|TRBV4-1|NA
CASSHLDNYEQYF
TGCGCCAGCAGCCATCTCGACAACTACGAGCAGTACTTC
>TRBJ2-2|TRBD1|TRBV6-1|NA
CASSDPRGRAISGELFF
TGTGCCAGCAGTGACCCTAGGGGGCGGGCGATCTCCGGGGAGCTGTTTTTT
>TRBJ2-1|TRBD2|TRBV7-2|few
CASRLGGGVYNEQFF
TGTGCCAGCAGGTTGGGGGGGGGGGTCTACAATGAGCAGTTCTTC
>TRBJ2-1|NA|TRBV28|many
CASSLFYRGGSYNEQFF
TGTGCCAGCAGTTTATTTTATCGTGGAGGGTCGTACAATGAGCAGTTCTTC
>TRBJ2-7|TRBD2|TRBV3-1|NA
CASSQGVSSGSYEQYF
TGTGCCAGCAGCCAAGGCGTCAGTAGCGGGTCCTACGAGCAGTACTTC
>TRBJ2-2|NA|TRBV4-2|few
CASSQERGQYTGELFF
TGTGCCAGCAGCCAGGAACGAGGGCAGTACACCGGGGAGCTGTTTTTT
>TRBJ2-1|TRBD2|TRBV6-5|NA
CASSYDRGGGEQFF
TGTGCCAGCAGTTATGACCGCGGGGGGGGCGAGCAGTTCTTC
>TRBJ2-1|TRBD2|TRBV29-1|few
CSAERGQFIYEQFF
TGCAGCGCTGAGCGGGGGCAATTCATCTATGAGCAGTTCTTC
>TRBJ2-7|NA|TRBV28|NA
CASRATGSPKGQYF
TGTGCCAGCAGAGCTACAGGTTCCCCCAAGGGGCAGTACTTC
>TRBJ2-3|NA|TRBV29-1|many
CSVGASFGDTQYF
TGCAGCGTTGGAGCCAGTTTTGGAGATACGCAGTATTTT
>TRBJ1-1|NA|TRBV6-6|few
CASNGRVGTEAFF
TGTGCCAGCAATGGCCGGGTAGGGACTGAAGCTTTCTTT
>TRBJ2-1|NA|TRBV13|many
CASSLETQAYNEQFF
TGTGCCAGCAGCTTAGAAACCCAAGCCTACAATGAGCAGTTCTTC
>TRBJ2-7|NA|TRBV4-3|many
CASSQDSRGNSYEQYF
TGCGCCAGCAGCCAAGATTCCCGGGGGAACTCCTACGAGCAGTACTTC
>TRBJ2-7|TRBD1|TRBV6-4|NA
CARLLTGTGGTEQYF
TGTGCCAGACTACTCACCGGGACAGGGGGTACCGAGCAGTACTTC
>TRBJ1-2|NA|TRBV4-1|many
CASSQDGRGYGYTF
TGCGCCAGCAGCCAAGACGGCAGGGGCTATGGCTACACCTTC
>TRBJ2-5|TRBD1|TRBV5-1|NA
CASSWGQGGKTQYF
TGCGCCAGCAGCTGGGGACAGGGGGGAAAGACCCAGTACTTC
>TRBJ2-3|NA|TRBV30|NA
CAWSSGPKRQYF
TGTGCCTGGAGCTCCGGACCGAAAAGGCAGTATTTT
>TRBJ1-1|NA|TRBV28|NA
CASSSLMNTEAFF
TGTGCCAGCAGTTCCCTGATGAACACTGAAGCTTTCTTT
>TRBJ1-3|NA|TRBV12-3/TRBV12-4|few
CASGQGPISGNTIYF
TGTGCCAGCGGCCAGGGGCCCATCTCTGGAAACACCATATATTTT
>TRBJ2-7|TRBD2|TRBV20-1|few
CSASGGAGEQYF
TGCAGTGCTAGCGGGGGGGCGGGCGAGCAGTACTTC
>TRBJ2-5|TRBD1|TRBV7-2|NA
CASSVGGTGQVTLYF
TGTGCCAGCAGCGTGGGTGGGACAGGGCAAGTGACCCTGTACTTC